A single sample gave rise to the 21 T cell receptor beta chains below, sequenced in a study of T-cell reconstitution after alpha-beta-depleted transplantation in children. The authors prepared the TCRbeta library with unique molecular identifiers. MiXCR was run by TCRdb on the PCR reads, yielding one entry per CDR3 protein. The sample yields over 550,000 distinct CDR3 sequences, about 10% seen once. The sequences come from PBMCs from the stem cell graft donor, collected from the stem cell graft. These receptors were taken from a human donor who donated a stem cell graft to a child with acute myeloid leukemia.

This clonotype occurred many times. The chain recombines TRBV10-3 with TRBJ2-3; the D gene is possibly TRBD2 (6 bases). CDR1 and CDR2 (germline): ENHRY, SYGVKD. The CDR3 contains 13 residues. The germline V and J ends were trimmed by 9 bases and 1 base, with 11 bases remaining between them. The CDR3 nucleotides are TGTGCCATTCGCACGGGGGGCACAGATACGCAGTATTTT. Translated: CAIRTGGTDTQYF.

The chain is built from TRBV7-2 and TRBJ2-2; 10 positions match TRBD2. Trimming at V came to 5 bases and at J to 4 bases, leaving 7 bases not matched to a gene. CDR1 is SGHTA and CDR2 is FQGNSA in the germline V gene. The CDR3 is made up of 16 amino acids. The CDR3 bases are TGTGCCAGCAGCCCCACCCTAGCGGGAGTCACCGGGGAGCTGTTTTTT. Translation: CASSPTLAGVTGELFF.

This chain joins TRBV15 and TRBJ2-5, with D perhaps matching TRBD2 (5 bases). This CDR3 has 12 amino acids. Looked up from germline, CDR1 is LNHNV and CDR2 is YYDKDF (reference sequence). V was cut by 0 bases and J by 8 bases, with 7 bases left in between. The CDR3 DNA reads as TGTGCCACCAGCAGAGATCTAGCTACCCAGTACTTC. Protein: CATSRDLATQYF.

The chain has TRBV6-2 or TRBV6-3 and TRBJ2-2; D remains ambiguous. CDR1 and CDR2 (germline): MNHEY, SVGEGT. The CDR3 has 13 amino acids. V gave up 2 bases and J gave up 5 bases, with 6 bases separating them. CDR3 DNA: TGTGCCAGCAGTTACGACAATACCGGGGAGCTGTTTTTT. Protein: CASSYDNTGELFF.

The chain has TRBV3-1 and TRBJ2-5; 7 bases are a match to TRBD2. CDR3 length: 14 amino acids. J lost 5 bases, V lost 3 bases, and 6 bases had no gene match. The germline V gene has CDR1 LGHDT and CDR2 YNNKEL (reference sequence). CDR3 loop: CASSQAWGGETQYF. DNA of the CDR3: TGTGCCAGCAGCCAGGCGTGGGGGGGGGAGACCCAGTACTTC.

This clonotype was observed a handful of times. The chain has TRBV27 and TRBJ2-1; the D gene is possibly TRBD1 (5 bases). The ends were cut back, 3 bases at V and 8 bases at J, with 11 bases in the middle. The germline gives CDR1 MNHEY, CDR2 SMNVEV (reference sequence). CDR3 size: 13 residues. The CDR3 is CASSFSGIHEQFF. In DNA form, the CDR3 reads TGTGCCAGCAGTTTCTCAGGGATCCATGAGCAGTTCTTC.

This clonotype has a count of ten or more. The V and J genes are TRBV4-3 and TRBJ1-1; D not resolved. The CDR3 runs 14 residues. CDR1 and CDR2 (germline): LGHNA, YSLEER. With 0 bases removed from V and 5 bases from J, the gap between germline ends came to 10 bases. The CDR3: CASSQDLRVTEAFF. The CDR3, as DNA: TGCGCCAGCAGCCAAGATCTCCGGGTTACTGAAGCTTTCTTT.

There are many counts of this clonotype. The rearrangement uses TRBV12-5 and TRBJ2-2; the D is unclear. V was shortened by 5 bases and J by 0 bases, with 22 bases between the two germline ends. Germline CDR1 and CDR2: LGHNT and FRNRAP. The CDR3 consists of 19 residues. In nucleotides, the CDR3 is TGTGCTAGTGGTACAGCTCCGCGGACGGCCCACACGAACACCGGGGAGCTGTTTTTT. Translated: CASGTAPRTAHTNTGELFF.

The chain recombines TRBV30 with TRBJ2-2, with TRBD1 as a possible D gene (5 bases). The germline V gene has CDR1 GTSNPN and CDR2 SVGIG (reference sequence). The CDR3 covers 14 residues. In DNA form, the CDR3 reads TGTGCACTGGAGTGGGGCACCCTCACCGGGGAGCTGTTTTTT. It specifies CALEWGTLTGELFF.

Regarding this clonotype: This may come from a read error, since a much larger clone is one base off. The chain has TRBV7-3 and TRBJ1-1; the D is unclear. The germline gives CDR1 SGHTA, CDR2 FQGTGA. This CDR3 has 16 residues. The CDR3 is CAGSAGIGRVNTEAFF. The CDR3 DNA reads as TGTGCCGGCAGCGCCGGAATCGGACGGGTGAACACTGAAGCTTTCTTT.

The gene calls are TRBV5-4 and TRBJ2-1; 14 positions agree with TRBD2. The CDR3 sequence is 19 residues long. J was trimmed by 2 bases and V by 0 bases; bases with no gene match: 7. Germline-derived CDR1 and CDR2 are SGHNT and YYREEE (reference sequence). CDR3 nucleotide sequence: TGTGCCAGCAGCTTGGCCGGGACTAGCGGGAGTTTACCCTACAATGAGCAGTTCTTC. This translates into CASSLAGTSGSLPYNEQFF.

This chain connects TRBV20-1 to TRBJ2-3; 9 nucleotides line up with TRBD2. The germline V gene encodes CDR1 DFQATT and CDR2 SNEGSKA (reference sequence). The CDR3 sequence is 15 residues long. Trimming removed 5 bases from V and 4 bases from J; junction bases left unmatched: 10. CDR3 DNA sequence: TGCAGTGCTTTAGGTAGCGGGAGAGGCCCAGATACGCAGTATTTT. Protein: CSALGSGRGPDTQYF.

The rearrangement uses TRBV20-1 and TRBJ2-3; 16 bases are shared with TRBD2. CDR1 is DFQATT and CDR2 is SNEGSKA in the germline V gene (reference sequence). This CDR3 has 17 residues. The V gene end was trimmed by 3 bases and the J gene end by 3 bases; junction bases not matched to a gene: 6. For the CDR3, the DNA is TGCAGTGCTAGGGGCGGGACTAGCGGGAGGGGAACAGATACGCAGTATTTT. It translates to CSARGGTSGRGTDTQYF.

V is TRBV15 and J is TRBJ1-1; 10 bases align to TRBD1. V shed 2 bases and J 4 bases; nucleotides not matched to a gene: 4. The CDR3 runs 15 residues. The germline gives CDR1 LNHNV, CDR2 YYDKDF (reference sequence). As DNA, the CDR3 is TGTGCCACCAGCAGACGGACAGGGGGTTCCACTGAAGCTTTCTTT. Translating gives CATSRRTGGSTEAFF. Filled out from reference TRBV15 and TRBJ1-1, the complete variable domain reads DAMVIQNPRYQVTQFGKPVTLSCSQTLNHNVMYWYQQKSSQAPKLLFHYYDKDFNNEADTPDNFQSRRPNTSFCFLDIRSPGLGDTAMYLCATSRRTGGSTEAFFGQGTRLTVV.

This clonotype was seen only a few times. The chain is built from TRBV20-1 and TRBJ2-1, with TRBD2 matching 9 bases. The CDR3 sequence is 15 residues long. V trimming: 3 bases; J trimming: 3 bases; junction bases outside the gene matches: 6. CDR1 DFQATT and CDR2 SNEGSKA come from the germline V gene (reference sequence). Here the CDR3 reads CSASLAGVGYNEQFF. CDR3 DNA: TGCAGTGCTAGTTTAGCGGGAGTAGGCTACAATGAGCAGTTCTTC.

This clonotype has just a few counts. The V gene is TRBV2, the J gene TRBJ2-3; D is ambiguous. Trimming left V 5 bases short and J 6 bases short, with 15 bases between. The germline gives CDR1 SNHLY, CDR2 FYNNEI. The CDR3 is 14 amino acids. CDR3 nucleotide sequence: TGTGCCAGCAGTCCAAGGACCAGACGTGATACGCAGTATTTT. Protein: CASSPRTRRDTQYF.

The chain joins TRBV20-1 to TRBJ1-5; a possible D gene is TRBD1 (5 bases). The CDR3 runs 14 residues. CDR1 is DFQATT, CDR2 SNEGSKA, per germline (reference sequence). Trimming took off 5 bases at V and 2 bases at J, with 13 bases between the two ends. CDR3 sequence reads: CSACVRGGNQPQHF. The DNA of the CDR3 is TGCAGTGCTTGTGTAAGGGGCGGCAATCAGCCCCAGCATTTT.

This clonotype was recorded many times. DNA of the CDR3: TGCGCCAGCAGCTTGATAGGCAGACCCTACGAGCAGTACTTC. Translating it yields CASSLIGRPYEQYF. The J gene is TRBJ2-7, the V gene TRBV5-1, with D hard to call. Germline V gene lookup returns CDR1 SGHRS and CDR2 YFSETQ. The V end lost 1 base, the J end lost 2 bases, and 10 bases lay between the germline ends. The CDR3 contains 14 residues.

The sample holds many counts of this clonotype. V gene TRBV5-1 combines with J gene TRBJ1-3; D might be TRBD1 (5 bases). The CDR3 is 15 residues long. Germline CDR1 SGHRS, CDR2 YFSETQ. The V end was cut by 0 bases, the J end by 2 bases, with 9 bases between. This chain's CDR3 is CASSLEGAPGNTIYF. CDR3 DNA: TGCGCCAGCAGCTTGGAAGGGGCACCTGGAAACACCATATATTTT.

The genes are TRBV2 and TRBJ2-2; 9 nucleotides match TRBD2. Germline CDR1 SNHLY, CDR2 FYNNEI. The CDR3 extends over 14 amino acids. Trimming at V came to 5 bases and at J to 7 bases, leaving 5 bases not matched to a gene. In DNA, the CDR3 is TGTGCCAGCAGTTCTAGCGGGATTGACGGGGAGCTGTTTTTT. This codes for CASSSSGIDGELFF.

The V and J genes are TRBV5-6 and TRBJ2-1; D may be TRBD1 or TRBD2 (5 bases each). The CDR3 loop spans 15 amino acids. Germline V gene data show CDR1 as SGHDT and CDR2 as YYEEEE. The V gene lost 3 bases and the J gene lost 1 base, with 11 bases spanning the gap. The CDR3 here is CASSWDVRSYNEQFF. CDR3 bases: TGTGCCAGCAGCTGGGACGTGAGATCCTACAATGAGCAGTTCTTC.